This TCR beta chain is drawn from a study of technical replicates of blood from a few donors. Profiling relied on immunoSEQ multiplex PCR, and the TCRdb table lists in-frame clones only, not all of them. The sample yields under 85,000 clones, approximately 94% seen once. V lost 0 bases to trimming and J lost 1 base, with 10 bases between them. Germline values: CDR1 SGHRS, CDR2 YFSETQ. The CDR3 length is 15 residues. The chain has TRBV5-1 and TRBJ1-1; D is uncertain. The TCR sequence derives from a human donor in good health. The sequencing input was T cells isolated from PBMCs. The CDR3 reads CASSLVRPSNTEAFF. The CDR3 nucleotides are TGCGCCAGCAGCTTGGTGCGCCCCTCGAACACTGAAGCTTTCTTT.